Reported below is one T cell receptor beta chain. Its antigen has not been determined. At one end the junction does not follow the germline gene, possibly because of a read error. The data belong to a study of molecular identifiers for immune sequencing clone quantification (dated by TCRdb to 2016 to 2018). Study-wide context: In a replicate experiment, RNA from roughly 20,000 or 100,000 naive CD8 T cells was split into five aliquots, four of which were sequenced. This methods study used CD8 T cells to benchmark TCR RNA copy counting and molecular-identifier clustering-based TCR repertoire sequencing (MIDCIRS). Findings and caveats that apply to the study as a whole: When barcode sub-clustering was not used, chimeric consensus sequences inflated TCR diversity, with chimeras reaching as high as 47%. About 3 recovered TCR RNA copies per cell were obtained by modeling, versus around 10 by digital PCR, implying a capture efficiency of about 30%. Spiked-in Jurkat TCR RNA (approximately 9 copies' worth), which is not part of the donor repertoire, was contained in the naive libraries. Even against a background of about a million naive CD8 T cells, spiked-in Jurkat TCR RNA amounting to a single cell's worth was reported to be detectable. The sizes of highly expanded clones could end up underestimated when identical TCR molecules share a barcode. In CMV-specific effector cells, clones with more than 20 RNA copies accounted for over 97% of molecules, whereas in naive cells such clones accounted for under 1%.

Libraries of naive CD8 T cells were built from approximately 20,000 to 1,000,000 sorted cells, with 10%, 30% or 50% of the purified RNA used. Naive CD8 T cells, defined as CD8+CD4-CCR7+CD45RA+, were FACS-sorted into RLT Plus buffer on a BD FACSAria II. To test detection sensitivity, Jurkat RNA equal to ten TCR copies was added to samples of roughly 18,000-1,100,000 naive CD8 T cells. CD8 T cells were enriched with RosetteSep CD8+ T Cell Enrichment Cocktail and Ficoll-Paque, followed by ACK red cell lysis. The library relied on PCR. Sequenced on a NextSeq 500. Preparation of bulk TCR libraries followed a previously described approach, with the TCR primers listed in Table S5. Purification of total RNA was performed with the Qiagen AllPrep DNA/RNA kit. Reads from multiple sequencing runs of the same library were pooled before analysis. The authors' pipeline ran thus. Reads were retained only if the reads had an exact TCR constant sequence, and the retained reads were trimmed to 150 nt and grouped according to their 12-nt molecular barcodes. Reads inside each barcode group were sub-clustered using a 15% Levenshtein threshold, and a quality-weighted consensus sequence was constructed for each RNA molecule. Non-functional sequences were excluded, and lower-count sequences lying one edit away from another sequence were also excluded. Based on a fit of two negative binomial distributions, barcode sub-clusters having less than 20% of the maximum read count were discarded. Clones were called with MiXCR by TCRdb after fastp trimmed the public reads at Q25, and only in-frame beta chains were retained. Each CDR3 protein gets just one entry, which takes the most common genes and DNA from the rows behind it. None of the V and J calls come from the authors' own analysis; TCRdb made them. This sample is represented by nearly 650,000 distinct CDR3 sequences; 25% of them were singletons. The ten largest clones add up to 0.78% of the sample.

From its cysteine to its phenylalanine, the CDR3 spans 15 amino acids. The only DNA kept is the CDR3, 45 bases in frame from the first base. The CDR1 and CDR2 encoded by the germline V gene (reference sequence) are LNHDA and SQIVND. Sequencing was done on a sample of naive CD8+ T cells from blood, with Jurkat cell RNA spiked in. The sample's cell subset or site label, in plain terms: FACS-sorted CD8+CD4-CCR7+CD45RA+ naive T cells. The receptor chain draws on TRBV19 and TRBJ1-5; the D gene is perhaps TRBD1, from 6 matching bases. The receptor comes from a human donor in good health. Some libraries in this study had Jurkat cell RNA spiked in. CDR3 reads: CAGSITGSSHQPQHF. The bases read TGTGCCGGTAGTATTACAGGGAGTTCCCATCAGCCCCAGCATTTT. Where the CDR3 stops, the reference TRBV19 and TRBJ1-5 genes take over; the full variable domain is DGGITQSPKYLFRKEGQNVTLSCEQNLNHDAMYWYRQDPGQGLRLIYYSQIVNDFQKGDIAEGYSVSREKKESFPLTVTSAQKNPTAFYLCAGSITGSSHQPQHFGDGTRLSIL.